This TCR beta chain was captured in a study of control samples from healthy donors and cancer patients. The V gene's germline CDR1 is MDHEN and CDR2 SYDVKM. The CDR3 is 16 amino acids. Trimming took 3 bases from V and 5 from J, leaving 16 bases between them. Libraries were prepared by immunoSEQ multiplex PCR; TCRdb keeps only in-frame clonotypes and omits some of them. Among about 79,000 clones listed, 93% were seen once. Sequencing was performed on PBMCs. The rearrangement links TRBV28 to TRBJ1-4; tentative D call: TRBD1 (6 bases). The sequence came from a middle-aged woman with lung cancer. The CDR3: CASSFSSGGNNEKLFF. The DNA for the CDR3 is TGTGCCAGCAGTTTTTCCTCCGGGGGCAACAATGAAAAACTGTTTTTT.